A single sample gave rise to the 9 T cell receptor beta chains below, sequenced in a study of shared clonotypes between healthy human individuals. Method: immunoSEQ multiplex PCR; TCRdb's copy keeps in-frame clones and lacks some. The sample lists some 96,000 clones; around half were seen once. The sequencing sample was made of PBMCs. The origin of the receptors is a woman in her 40s in good health. Some clones in this sample may be carry-over from other donors' samples.

The chain uses TRBV7-9 and TRBJ1-4; D not resolved. Trimming left V 0 bases short and J 4 bases short, with 9 bases between. Per the germline V gene, CDR1 is SEHNR and CDR2 is FQNEAQ (reference sequence). The CDR3 is made up of 15 amino acids. CDR3 DNA sequence: TGTGCCAGCAGCTTAGCGTACAGCTATAATGAAAAACTGTTTTTT. It yields the protein CASSLAYSYNEKLFF. Using reference TRBV7-9 and TRBJ1-4 for the parts outside the CDR3, the full variable domain is DTGVSQNPRHKITKRGQNVTFRCDPISEHNRLYWYRQTLGQGPEFLTYFQNEAQLEKSRLLSDRFSAERPKGSFSTLEIQRTEQGDSAMYLCASSLAYSYNEKLFFGSGTQLSVL.

With respect to this clone: A much larger clone sits a single nucleotide away, making a read error possible. The chain has TRBV9 and TRBJ2-2, with D possibly matching TRBD2 (7 bases). This CDR3 spans 16 amino acids. CDR1 SGDLS and CDR2 YYNGEE come from the germline V gene. CDR3 nucleotides: TGTGGCAGCAGCGTGCGGGGGCAGGATCCCCGGGGGGAGCTGTTTTTT. It is translated as CGSSVRGQDPRGELFF. Supplemented by reference TRBV9 and TRBJ2-2, the full variable domain reads DSGVTQTPKHLITATGQRVTLRCSPRSGDLSVYWYQQSLDQGLQFLIQYYNGEERAKGNILERFSAQQFPDLHSELNLSSLELGDSALYFCGSSVRGQDPRGELFFGEGSRLTVL.

This clone was seen once. The chain combines TRBV7-9 with TRBJ2-2; D might be TRBD2 (5 bases). Trimming pared 3 bases from V and 5 bases from J, leaving 13 bases between. The CDR3 is made up of 15 amino acids. The germline CDR1 and CDR2 sequences are SEHNR and FQNEAQ (reference sequence). For the CDR3, the DNA is TGTGCCAGCAGCTTTGTGGGAGTGAGGACCGGGGAGCTGTTTTTT. It translates to CASSFVGVRTGELFF.

This chain connects TRBV15 to TRBJ2-7; tentative D call: TRBD1 (5 bases). Looked up from germline, CDR1 is LNHNV and CDR2 is YYDKDF (reference sequence). This CDR3 comprises 14 residues. Between the trimmed V and J ends, which lost 0 bases and 6 bases, there was a span of 12 bases. Here the CDR3 DNA reads TGTGCCACCAGCAGAGATAATTTTCAGGGCGAGCAGTACTTC. It yields the protein CATSRDNFQGEQYF.

The chain links TRBV29-1 to TRBJ1-1; unclear D gene. This CDR3 is built from 16 residues. Germline lookup yields CDR1 SQVTM and CDR2 ANQGSEA. The ends were cut back, 6 bases at V and 2 bases at J, with 22 bases in the middle. CDR3 loop: CSVVGGSGASNTEAFF. The CDR3 coding sequence is TGCAGCGTGGTGGGTGGGTCGGGCGCTTCAAACACTGAAGCTTTCTTT.

This CDR3 is CASRDRGYEQYF. The CDR3 DNA reads TGTGCCAGCAGGGACAGGGGCTACGAGCAGTACTTC. V and J are TRBV28 and TRBJ2-7; TRBD1 aligns across 9 bases. The V segment lost 6 bases and the J segment 3 bases; nucleotides outside the gene matches: 0. The germline V gene has CDR1 MDHEN and CDR2 SYDVKM. The CDR3 sequence is 12 residues long. Complete variable domain (other parts from reference TRBV28 and TRBJ2-7): DVKVTQSSRYLVKRTGEKVFLECVQDMDHENMFWYRQDPGLGLRLIYFSYDVKMKEKGDIPEGYSVSREKKERFSLILESASTNQTSMYLCASRDRGYEQYFGPGTRLTVT.

This clone has a handful of counts. The chain is built from TRBV30 and TRBJ2-7; 8 bases line up with TRBD1. This CDR3 is 15 amino acids long. J gave up 6 bases and V 8 bases, and 18 bases lay outside the gene matches. Germline V gene sequence: CDR1 GTSNPN, CDR2 SVGIG (reference sequence). CDR3 DNA: TGTGCCGGGGAACCAGGACAGGGTCTTTATCGCGAGCAGTACTTC. Translated, it gives CAGEPGQGLYREQYF.

The J gene is TRBJ2-7, the V gene TRBV5-5; D is unclear. The CDR3 spans 13 residues. V was pared by 4 bases and J by 4 bases, with 12 bases between. Germline CDR1 and CDR2: SGHKS and YYEKEE (reference sequence). As DNA, the CDR3 is TGTGCCAGCAGCCCCTCGCCTGATTACGAGCAGTACTTC. Translating gives CASSPSPDYEQYF.

Of note for this clone: A far larger clone is one nucleotide away, so this likely arose from a read error. At the DNA level, this CDR3 is encoded by other sequences in the same sample as well. This chain uses TRBV30 with TRBJ1-5; D might be TRBD1 (6 bases). The CDR3 contains 13 residues. V shed 2 bases and J shed 7 bases, with 12 bases lying between them. The V gene's germline CDR1 is GTSNPN and CDR2 SVGIG (reference sequence). CDR3 DNA: TGTGCCTGGAGTAGGGGGAATGGGCAGCCCCAGCATTTT. Protein product: CAWSRGNGQPQHF.